The source of this TCR beta chain is a study of lymphopenia after photon versus proton radiotherapy. Study observations and caveats: Larger post-nadir TCR diversity loss correlated inversely with survival in deceased patients. Survival link was tested only in deceased patients; proton benefit remains a possibility. Proton therapy kept repertoires fairly stable, unlike photons, which gained effector/memory cells.

Profiled with immunoSEQ multiplex PCR; TCRdb holds only in-frame clones, not every one. Of around 160,000 clones listed, approximately 91% are singletons. With regard to this clone: Its cognate antigen is unknown.

The CDR3 runs 17 residues. Germline CDR1 reads MGHRA; CDR2 reads YSYEKL. Trimming cost V 4 bases and J 3 bases, with 18 bases left between them. The gene calls are TRBV4-1 and TRBJ2-2, with D perhaps TRBD2 (6 bases). The input for sequencing was peripheral blood, taken from a patient treated with photon-based radiotherapy. The clonotype comes from a man aged 45-65 years with gastric cancer. The CDR3 loop is CASSLGLLARDTGELFF. CDR3 bases: TGCGCCAGCAGCCTGGGACTGTTAGCTCGGGACACCGGGGAGCTGTTTTTT.